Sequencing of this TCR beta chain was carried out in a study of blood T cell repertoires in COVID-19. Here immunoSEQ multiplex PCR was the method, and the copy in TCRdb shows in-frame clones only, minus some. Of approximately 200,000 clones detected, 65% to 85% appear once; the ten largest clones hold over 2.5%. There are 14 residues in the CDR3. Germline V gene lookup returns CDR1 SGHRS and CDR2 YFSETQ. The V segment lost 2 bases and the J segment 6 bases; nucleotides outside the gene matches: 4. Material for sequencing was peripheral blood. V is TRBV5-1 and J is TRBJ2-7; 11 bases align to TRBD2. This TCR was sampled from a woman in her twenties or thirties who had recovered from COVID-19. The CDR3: CASSFTSGSREQYF. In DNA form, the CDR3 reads TGCGCCAGCAGCTTCACTAGCGGGAGCCGCGAGCAGTACTTC.